This TCR beta chain was sequenced during a study of cytomegalovirus exposure and HLA in healthy donors. Overall study results and limits: Fewer N-insertions than the roughly 670-donor mean were reportedly shown by an Asian-associated ancestry cluster in a later analysis.

On this clone itself: Its antigen is undetermined.

Primers included in the PCR were 60 Vbeta and 13 Jbeta primers. Measured with immunoSEQ multiplex PCR; TCRdb has only the in-frame clones, and not every one. The top ten clones hold 0.77% of a sample with fewer than 200,000 clones, 80% to 90% of them seen once. Germline values: CDR1 SGHNT, CDR2 YYREEE (reference sequence). Trimming removed 1 base from V and 4 bases from J; junction bases left unmatched: 2. This CDR3 is 14 amino acids long. This chain connects TRBV5-4 to TRBJ2-3; 8 positions match TRBD2. The clonotype comes from a woman under 30 in good health and CMV-seronegative. Sequenced material: PBMCs. Here the CDR3 reads CASSLPGGADTQYF. The CDR3 DNA sequence: TGTGCCAGCAGCTTGCCGGGGGGGGCAGATACGCAGTATTTT.